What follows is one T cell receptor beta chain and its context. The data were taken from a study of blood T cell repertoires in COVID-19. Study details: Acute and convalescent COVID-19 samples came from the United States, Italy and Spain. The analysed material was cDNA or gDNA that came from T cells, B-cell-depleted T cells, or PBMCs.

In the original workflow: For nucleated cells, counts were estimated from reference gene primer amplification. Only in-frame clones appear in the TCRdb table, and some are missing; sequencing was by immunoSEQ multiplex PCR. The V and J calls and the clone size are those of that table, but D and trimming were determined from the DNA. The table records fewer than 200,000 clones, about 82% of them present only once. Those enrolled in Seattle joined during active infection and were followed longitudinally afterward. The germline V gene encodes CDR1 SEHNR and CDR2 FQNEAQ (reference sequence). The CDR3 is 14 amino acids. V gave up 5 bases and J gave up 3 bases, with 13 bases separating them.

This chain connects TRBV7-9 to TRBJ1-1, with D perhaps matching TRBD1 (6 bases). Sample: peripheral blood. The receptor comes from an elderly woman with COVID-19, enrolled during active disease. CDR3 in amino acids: CASSRSQGDTEAFF. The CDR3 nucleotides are TGTGCCAGCAGCCGCTCACAGGGAGACACTGAAGCTTTCTTT.